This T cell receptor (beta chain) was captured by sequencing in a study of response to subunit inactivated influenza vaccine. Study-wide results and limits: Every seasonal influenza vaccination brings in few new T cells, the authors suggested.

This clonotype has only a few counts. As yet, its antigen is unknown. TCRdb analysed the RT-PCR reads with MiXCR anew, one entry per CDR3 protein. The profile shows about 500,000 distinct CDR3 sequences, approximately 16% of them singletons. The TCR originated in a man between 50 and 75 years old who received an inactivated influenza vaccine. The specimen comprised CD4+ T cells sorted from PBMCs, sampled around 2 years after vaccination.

CDR3 DNA sequence: TGTGCCACCAGCATTAGCAGGAGCTCCTACAATGAGCAGTTCTTC. Its translation is CATSISRSSYNEQFF. This rearrangement joins TRBV15 to TRBJ2-1; no firm D call. CDR1 is LNHNV and CDR2 is YYDKDF in the germline V gene (reference sequence). CDR3 size: 15 residues. V was trimmed by 4 bases and J by 0 bases, leaving 10 bases between them. The full variable domain, completed using reference TRBV15 and TRBJ2-1, is DAMVIQNPRYQVTQFGKPVTLSCSQTLNHNVMYWYQQKSSQAPKLLFHYYDKDFNNEADTPDNFQSRRPNTSFCFLDIRSPGLGDTAMYLCATSISRSSYNEQFFGPGTRLTVL.